This T cell receptor beta chain is from a study of identical twins. Regarding the study as a whole: Conclusions were based on cross-sectional statistical analysis, without following the same donors. Zero-insertion analyses could be partly confounded by invariant MAIT and iNKT cells.

Comments on this clonotype: Its cognate antigen is unknown.

It was template switching that added a universal primer site, and there were unique molecular identifiers on the cDNA. TCRdb independently ran MiXCR on the 5' RACE reads; one entry per CDR3 protein. The sample holds approximately 490,000 distinct CDR3 sequences; around 22% are singletons and the top ten take approximately 0.52%. These data also formed part of another study, on yellow fever vaccine responses in identical twins.

Source material: CD4+ T cells sorted from blood. The sequence was collected from a young woman in good health.

The CDR3 DNA is TGCGCCAGCAGCTTGGTAGACATCCGGGACACTGAAGCTTTCTTT. Translating it yields CASSLVDIRDTEAFF. The rearrangement links TRBV5-1 to TRBJ1-1; D unclear. The ends were cut back, 0 bases at V and 3 bases at J, with 12 bases in the middle. The CDR3 contains 15 residues. Looked up from germline, CDR1 is SGHRS and CDR2 is YFSETQ.